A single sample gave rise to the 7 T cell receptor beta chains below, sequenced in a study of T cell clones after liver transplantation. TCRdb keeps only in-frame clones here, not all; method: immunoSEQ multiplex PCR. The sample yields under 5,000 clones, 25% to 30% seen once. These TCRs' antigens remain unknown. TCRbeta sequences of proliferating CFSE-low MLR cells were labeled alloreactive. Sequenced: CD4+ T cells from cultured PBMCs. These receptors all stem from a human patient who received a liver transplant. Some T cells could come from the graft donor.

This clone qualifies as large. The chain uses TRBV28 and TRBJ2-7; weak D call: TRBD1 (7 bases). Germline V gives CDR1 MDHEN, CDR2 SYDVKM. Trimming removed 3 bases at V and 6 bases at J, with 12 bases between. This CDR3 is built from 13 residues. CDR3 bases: TGTGCCAGCAGTTTTGCAGGGGGGCCCGAGCAGTACTTC. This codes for CASSFAGGPEQYF.

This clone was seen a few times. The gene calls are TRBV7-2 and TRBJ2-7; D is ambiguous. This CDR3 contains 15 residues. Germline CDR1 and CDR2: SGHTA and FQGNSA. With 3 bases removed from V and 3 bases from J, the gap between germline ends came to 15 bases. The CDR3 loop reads CASSLGATAFYEQYF. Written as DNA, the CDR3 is TGTGCCAGCAGCTTGGGCGCGACGGCATTCTACGAGCAGTACTTC.

CDR3: CASSFVRGSTEAFF. The DNA of the CDR3 is TGTGCCAGCAGCTTCGTCAGGGGGTCCACTGAAGCTTTCTTT. J is TRBJ1-1 and V is TRBV7-2; 7 bases are a match to TRBD1. Germline CDR1 reads SGHTA; CDR2 reads FQGNSA. The CDR3 contains 14 residues. V shed 3 bases and J 4 bases; nucleotides not matched to a gene: 5.

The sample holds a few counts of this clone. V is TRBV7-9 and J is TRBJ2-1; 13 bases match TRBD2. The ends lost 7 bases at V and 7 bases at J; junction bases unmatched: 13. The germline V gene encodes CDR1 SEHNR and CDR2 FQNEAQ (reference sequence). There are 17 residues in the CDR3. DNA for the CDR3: TGTGCCAGCACAATACTCAGGACTAGCGGGGGCTGGAATGAGCAGTTCTTC. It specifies CASTILRTSGGWNEQFF. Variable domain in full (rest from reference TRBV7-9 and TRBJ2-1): DTGVSQNPRHKITKRGQNVTFRCDPISEHNRLYWYRQTLGQGPEFLTYFQNEAQLEKSRLLSDRFSAERPKGSFSTLEIQRTEQGDSAMYLCASTILRTSGGWNEQFFGPGTRLTVL.

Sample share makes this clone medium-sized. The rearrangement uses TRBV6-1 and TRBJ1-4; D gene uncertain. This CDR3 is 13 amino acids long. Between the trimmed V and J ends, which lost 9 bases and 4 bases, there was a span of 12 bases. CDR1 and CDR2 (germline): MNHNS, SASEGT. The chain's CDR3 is CASTLTDNEKLFF. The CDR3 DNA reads TGTGCCAGTACGTTAACAGATAATGAAAAACTGTTTTTT.

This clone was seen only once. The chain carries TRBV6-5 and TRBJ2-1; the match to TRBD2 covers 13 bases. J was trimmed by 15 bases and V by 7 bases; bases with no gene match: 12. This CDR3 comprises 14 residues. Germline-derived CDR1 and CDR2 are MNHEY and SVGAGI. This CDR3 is CASTDGGLAGLLFF. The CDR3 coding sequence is TGTGCCAGCACCGACGGGGGACTAGCGGGACTTCTGTTCTTC.

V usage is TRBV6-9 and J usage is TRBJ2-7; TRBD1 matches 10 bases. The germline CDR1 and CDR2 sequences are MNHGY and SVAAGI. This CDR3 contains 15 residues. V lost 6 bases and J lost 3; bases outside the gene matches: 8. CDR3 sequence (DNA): TGTGCCAGCAGCCGGACGACAGGGGGCGGCTACGAGCAGTACTTC. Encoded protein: CASSRTTGGGYEQYF.